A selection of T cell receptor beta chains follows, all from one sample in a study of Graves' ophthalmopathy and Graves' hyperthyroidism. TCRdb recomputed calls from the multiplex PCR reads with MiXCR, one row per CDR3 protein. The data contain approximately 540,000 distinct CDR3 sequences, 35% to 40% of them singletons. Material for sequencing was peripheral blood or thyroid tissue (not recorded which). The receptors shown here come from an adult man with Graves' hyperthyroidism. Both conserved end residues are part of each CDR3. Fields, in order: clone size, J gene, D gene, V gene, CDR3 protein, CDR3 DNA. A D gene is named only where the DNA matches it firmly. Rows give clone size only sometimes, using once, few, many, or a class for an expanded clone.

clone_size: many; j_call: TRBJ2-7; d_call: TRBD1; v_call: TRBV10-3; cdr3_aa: CATIGSGQGLGEQYF; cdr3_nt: TGTGCCACCATAGGATCGGGACAGGGGTTAGGAGAGCAGTACTTC
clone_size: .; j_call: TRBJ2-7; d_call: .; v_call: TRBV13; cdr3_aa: CASSLQGGGGAYEQYF; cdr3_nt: TGTGCCAGCAGCTTGCAGGGGGGGGGAGGCGCCTACGAGCAGTACTTC
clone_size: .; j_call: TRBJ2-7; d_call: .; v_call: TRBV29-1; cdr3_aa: CSVESDSSYEQYF; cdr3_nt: TGCAGCGTTGAGTCGGACAGCTCCTACGAGCAGTACTTC
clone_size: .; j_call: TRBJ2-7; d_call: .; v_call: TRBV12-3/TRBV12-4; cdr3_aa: CASSLRASGSRYEQHF; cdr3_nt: TGTGCCAGCAGTTTACGGGCCTCTGGGAGTCGGTACGAGCAGCACTTC
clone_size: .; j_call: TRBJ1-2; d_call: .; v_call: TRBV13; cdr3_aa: CASSTEGVMTDGYTF; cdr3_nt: TGTGCCAGCAGTACGGAAGGGGTCATGACGGATGGCTACACCTTC
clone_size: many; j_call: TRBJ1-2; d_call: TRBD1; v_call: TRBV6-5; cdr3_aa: CASSYRTGNGYTF; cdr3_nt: TGTGCCAGCAGTTACCGGACAGGGAATGGCTACACCTTC
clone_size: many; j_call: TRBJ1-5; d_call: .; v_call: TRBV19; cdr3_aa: CASSPISNQPQHF; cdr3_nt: TGTGCCAGTAGTCCAATTAGCAATCAGCCCCAGCATTTT
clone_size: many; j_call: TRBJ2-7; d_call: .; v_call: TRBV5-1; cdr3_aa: CASSLSVTREQYF; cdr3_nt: TGCGCCAGCAGCTTGTCCGTCACGCGGGAGCAGTACTTC
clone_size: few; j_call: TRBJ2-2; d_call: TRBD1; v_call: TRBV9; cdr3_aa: CASSEPGTGPNTGELFF; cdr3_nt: TGTGCCAGCAGCGAACCTGGGACAGGTCCGAACACCGGGGAGCTGTTTTTT
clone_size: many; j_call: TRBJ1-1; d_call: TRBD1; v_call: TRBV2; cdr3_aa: CASSETGGLGTEAFF; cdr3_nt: TGTGCCAGCAGTGAGACAGGGGGACTAGGCACTGAAGCTTTCTTT
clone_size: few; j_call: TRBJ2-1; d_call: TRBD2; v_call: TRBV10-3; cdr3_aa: CAIKGQRESNEQFF; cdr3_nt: TGTGCCATCAAGGGCCAGCGGGAAAGCAATGAGCAGTTCTTC
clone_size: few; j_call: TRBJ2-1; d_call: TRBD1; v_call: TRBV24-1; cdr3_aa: CATGDSDRGNEQFF; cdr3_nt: TGTGCCACCGGAGACTCGGACAGGGGCAATGAGCAGTTCTTC
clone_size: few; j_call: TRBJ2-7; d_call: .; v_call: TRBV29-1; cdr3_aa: CSGGNNEQYF; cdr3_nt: TGCAGCGGAGGCAACAATGAGCAGTACTTC
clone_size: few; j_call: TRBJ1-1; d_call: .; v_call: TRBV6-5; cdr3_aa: CASSLRGYTEAFF; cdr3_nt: TGTGCCAGCAGTTTAAGGGGTTACACTGAAGCTTTCTTT
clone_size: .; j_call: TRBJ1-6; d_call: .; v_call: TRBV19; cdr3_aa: CASKGAGIGSPLHF; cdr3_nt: TGTGCCAGTAAGGGCGCAGGGATCGGTTCACCCCTCCACTTT
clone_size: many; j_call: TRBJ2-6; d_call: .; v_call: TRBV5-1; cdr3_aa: CASSHDGPGANVLTF; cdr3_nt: TGCGCCAGCAGCCACGACGGACCTGGGGCCAACGTCCTGACTTTC
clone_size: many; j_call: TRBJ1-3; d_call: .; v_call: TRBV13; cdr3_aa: CASSLGGGGGNTIYF; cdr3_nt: TGTGCCAGCAGCTTAGGCGGGGGAGGTGGAAACACCATATATTTT
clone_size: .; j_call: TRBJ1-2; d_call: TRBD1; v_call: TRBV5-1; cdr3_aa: CASRPDRGHGYTF; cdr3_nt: TGCGCCAGCAGACCGGACAGGGGACATGGCTACACCTTC
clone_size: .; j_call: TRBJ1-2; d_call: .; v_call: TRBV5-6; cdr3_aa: CASSYGAPYGYTF; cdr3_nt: TGTGCCAGCAGTTACGGAGCCCCATATGGCTACACCTTC
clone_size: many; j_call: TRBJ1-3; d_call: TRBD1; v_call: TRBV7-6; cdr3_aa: CASSFFTGDGNTIYF; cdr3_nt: TGTGCCAGCAGCTTCTTTACAGGGGACGGAAACACCATATATTTT
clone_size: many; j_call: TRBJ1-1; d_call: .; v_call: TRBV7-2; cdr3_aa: CASSENLGALNTEAFF; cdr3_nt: TGTGCCAGCAGCGAAAATCTTGGCGCCTTGAACACTGAAGCTTTCTTT
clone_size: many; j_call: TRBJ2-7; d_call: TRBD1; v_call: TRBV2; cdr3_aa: CASSSLDRENSYEQYF; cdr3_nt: TGTGCCAGCAGCTCCTTGGACAGGGAAAATTCCTACGAGCAGTACTTC
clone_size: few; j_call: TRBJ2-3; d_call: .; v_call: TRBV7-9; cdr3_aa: CASSLVPGVDTQYF; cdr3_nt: TGTGCCAGCAGCTTAGTCCCCGGGGTAGATACGCAGTATTTT
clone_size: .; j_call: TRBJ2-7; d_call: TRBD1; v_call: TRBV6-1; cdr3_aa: CASSELGQSKEQYF; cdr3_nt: TGTGCCAGCAGTGAATTGGGACAGTCTAAAGAGCAGTACTTC
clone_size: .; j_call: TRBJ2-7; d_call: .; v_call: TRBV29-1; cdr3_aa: CSVEDITGLEGEQYF; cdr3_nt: TGCAGCGTTGAAGATATTACAGGCCTCGAGGGCGAGCAGTACTTC
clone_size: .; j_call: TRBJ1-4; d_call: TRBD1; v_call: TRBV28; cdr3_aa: CASRTTGGDREKLFF; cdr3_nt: TGTGCCAGCAGGACGACAGGGGGCGATCGGGAAAAACTGTTTTTT
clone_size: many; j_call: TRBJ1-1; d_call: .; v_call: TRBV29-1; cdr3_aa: CSVARNTEAFF; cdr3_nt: TGCAGCGTTGCCAGGAACACTGAAGCTTTCTTT
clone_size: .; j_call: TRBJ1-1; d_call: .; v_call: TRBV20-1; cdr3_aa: CSASEGQWGKAEAFF; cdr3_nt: TGCAGTGCTAGCGAAGGACAGTGGGGTAAGGCTGAAGCTTTCTTT
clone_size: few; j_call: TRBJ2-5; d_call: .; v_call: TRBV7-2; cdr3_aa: CASSLEWGETQYF; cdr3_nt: TGTGCCAGCAGTTTAGAGTGGGGGGAGACCCAGTACTTC
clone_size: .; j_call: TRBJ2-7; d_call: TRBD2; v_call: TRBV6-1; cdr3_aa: CASSPLLGTSGSIGEQYF; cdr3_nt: TGTGCCAGCAGTCCATTACTCGGGACTAGCGGGAGTATCGGCGAGCAGTACTTC
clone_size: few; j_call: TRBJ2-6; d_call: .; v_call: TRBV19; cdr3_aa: CASSIMGSGANVLTF; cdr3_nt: TGTGCCAGTAGTATTATGGGTTCTGGGGCCAACGTCCTGACTTTC
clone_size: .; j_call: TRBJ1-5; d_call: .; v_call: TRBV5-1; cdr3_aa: CASSVEARGSNQPQHF; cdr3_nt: TGCGCCAGCAGCGTCGAAGCCAGAGGTAGCAATCAGCCCCAGCATTTT
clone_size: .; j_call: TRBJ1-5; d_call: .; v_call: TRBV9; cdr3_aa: CASSVSGGQPQHF; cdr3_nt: TGTGCCAGCAGCGTGAGCGGAGGGCAGCCCCAGCATTTT
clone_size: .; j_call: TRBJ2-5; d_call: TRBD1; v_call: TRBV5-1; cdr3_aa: CASSLEGQGALFETQYF; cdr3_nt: TGCGCCAGCAGCTTGGAGGGACAGGGGGCATTATTTGAGACCCAGTACTTC
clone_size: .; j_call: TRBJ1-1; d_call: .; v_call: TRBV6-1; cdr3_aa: CASSSGVKAFF; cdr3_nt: TGTGCCAGCAGTTCGGGGGTGAAAGCTTTCTTT